The 26 T cell receptor beta chains below come from one sample, sequenced in a study of cytomegalovirus exposure and HLA in healthy donors. The PCR was carried out with 60 Vbeta primers and 13 Jbeta primers. Clones were sequenced by immunoSEQ multiplex PCR, and TCRdb holds only the in-frame ones, with some missing. Among around 130,000 clones listed, approximately 69% were seen once. The sample consisted of PBMCs. Source of these receptors: a middle-aged man in good health and CMV-seropositive.

The gene calls are TRBV5-4 and TRBJ2-1; TRBD2 agrees at 11 bases. V trimming: 4 bases; J trimming: 8 bases; junction bases outside the gene matches: 5. From germline, CDR1 is SGHNT and CDR2 YYREEE (reference sequence). This CDR3 has 14 residues. The CDR3 sequence: CASSGQLAGDEQFF. CDR3 nucleotides: TGTGCCAGCAGCGGGCAACTAGCGGGGGATGAGCAGTTCTTC. Variable domain in full (rest from reference TRBV5-4 and TRBJ2-1): ETGVTQSPTHLIKTRGQQVTLRCSSQSGHNTVSWYQQALGQGPQFIFQYYREEENGRGNFPPRFSGLQFPNYSSELNVNALELDDSALYLCASSGQLAGDEQFFGPGTRLTVL.

J is TRBJ2-7 and V is TRBV7-9, with no clear D. Trimming took off 5 bases at V and 4 bases at J, with 6 bases between the two ends. Germline loops: CDR1 SEHNR, CDR2 FQNEAQ (reference sequence). CDR3 length: 11 amino acids. The CDR3 DNA sequence: TGTGCCAGCAGCCCCGGTTACGAGCAGTACTTC. Translation: CASSPGYEQYF.

This clone has just one count. The rearrangement joins TRBV19 to TRBJ1-1; D is unclear. The CDR3 totals 13 residues. V was pared by 3 bases and J by 7 bases, with 12 bases between. The germline CDR1 and CDR2 sequences are LNHDA and SQIVND (reference sequence). The CDR3 protein is CASSITQQVEAFF. In DNA form, the CDR3 reads TGTGCCAGTAGTATCACTCAGCAGGTTGAAGCTTTCTTT.

With regard to this clone: Different DNA sequences within this sample yield the same CDR3. The chain carries TRBV5-4 and TRBJ1-5; possibly TRBD1 for D (5 bases). V shed 0 bases and J shed 4 bases, with 8 bases lying between them. CDR3 length equals 14 residues. Germline CDR1 reads SGHNT; CDR2 reads YYREEE (reference sequence). CDR3 nucleotide sequence: TGTGCCAGCAGCTTGGCCGGGGGGAATCAGCCCCAGCATTTT. Its translation: CASSLAGGNQPQHF.

The chain combines TRBV28 with TRBJ2-2, with a weak D call TRBD1 (6 bases). Germline V gene sequence: CDR1 MDHEN, CDR2 SYDVKM. V was shortened by 6 bases and J by 3 bases, with 11 bases between the two germline ends. This CDR3 is 14 amino acids long. In DNA form, the CDR3 reads TGTGCCAGCAGGCTAACAGGGTACACCGGGGAGCTGTTTTTT. Its translation: CASRLTGYTGELFF.

The rearrangement joins TRBV6-5 to TRBJ1-2; TRBD1 might be the D (6 bases). CDR1 and CDR2 (germline): MNHEY, SVGAGI. Trimming took 6 bases from V and 7 from J, leaving 18 bases between them. The CDR3 length is 14 residues. The DNA of the CDR3 is TGTGCCAGCAGGGATCGGCAGGGGTGGGGTGGCTACACCTTC. It codes for CASRDRQGWGGYTF.

The chain employs TRBV4-1 and TRBJ2-7, with a possible D match to TRBD2 (6 bases). This CDR3 contains 14 residues. Deletions cut 5 bases from V and 3 bases from J, with 14 bases between. CDR1 is MGHRA and CDR2 is YSYEKL in the germline V gene. CDR3 sequence reads: CASSTFSGRYEQYF. The DNA for the CDR3 is TGCGCCAGCAGCACCTTTAGCGGCCGCTACGAGCAGTACTTC.

V gene TRBV4-2 combines with J gene TRBJ1-1; 8 nucleotides agree with TRBD1. Germline V gives CDR1 LGHNA, CDR2 YNFKEQ. V gave up 0 bases and J gave up 5 bases; unmatched junction bases: 2. The CDR3 is 14 amino acids. CDR3: CASSQEQGGTEAFF. The CDR3 DNA reads as TGTGCCAGCAGCCAAGAACAGGGGGGTACTGAAGCTTTCTTT.

The J gene is TRBJ1-1, the V gene TRBV6-1, with D maybe TRBD1 (5 bases). The CDR3 sequence is 13 residues long. Trimming pared 2 bases from V and 4 bases from J, leaving 8 bases between. Germline CDR1 is MNHNS and CDR2 is SASEGT. CDR3 amino acids: CASSEQGFTEAFF. The CDR3 bases are TGTGCCAGCAGTGAACAGGGATTCACTGAAGCTTTCTTT.

This clone was detected a few times. This chain links TRBV7-2 with TRBJ2-5; 8 bases match TRBD2. The closer fit of TRBJ2-7 to the DNA end suggests the J call may be wrong. The germline V gene encodes CDR1 SGHTA and CDR2 FQGNSA. The CDR3 covers 15 residues. CDR3 nucleotides: TGTGCCAGCAGCTTCACTGCGGGAGGATCCTACGAGCAGTACTTC. Its protein product is CASSFTAGGSYEQYF.

The J gene is TRBJ1-5, the V gene TRBV30; 11 nucleotides align to TRBD1. This CDR3 region has 13 residues. CDR1 is GTSNPN and CDR2 is SVGIG in the germline V gene (reference sequence). Losses at the gene ends were 2 bases for V and 9 bases for J; bases not matched to a gene: 3. CDR3 in amino acids: CAWSRDRGAPQHF. The CDR3 DNA is TGTGCCTGGAGTAGGGACAGGGGGGCGCCCCAGCATTTT. The variable domain in full, with the rest retrieved from reference TRBV30 and TRBJ1-5, is SQTIHQWPATLVQPVGSPLSLECTVEGTSNPNLYWYRQAAGRGLQLLFYSVGIGQISSEVPQNLSASRPQDRQFILSSKKLLLSDSGFYLCAWSRDRGAPQHFGDGTRLSIL.

V usage is TRBV6-6 and J usage is TRBJ1-2; 7 bases align to TRBD1. The CDR3 is made up of 15 amino acids. The germline V gene encodes CDR1 MNHNY and CDR2 SVGAGI (reference sequence). Trimming removed 3 bases from V and 8 bases from J; junction bases left unmatched: 12. The CDR3, as DNA: TGTGCCAGCAGTTATTCCCGGACAGGTCCTATCGGCTACACCTTC. This encodes CASSYSRTGPIGYTF.

The genes are TRBV6-1 and TRBJ1-2; the match to TRBD1 covers 8 bases. Losses at the gene ends were 6 bases for V and 2 bases for J; bases not matched to a gene: 8. The CDR3 spans 15 residues. Germline V lookup: CDR1 MNHNS, CDR2 SASEGT. CDR3 nucleotide sequence: TGTGCCAGCAGCCCCCTTACAGGGGGGAACTATGGCTACACCTTC. Protein product: CASSPLTGGNYGYTF.

The chain employs TRBV4-1 and TRBJ1-6; 9 nucleotides agree with TRBD1. The CDR3 covers 16 residues. Germline V gene data show CDR1 as MGHRA and CDR2 as YSYEKL. Germline trimming cut 5 bases from V and 8 bases from J; bases unmatched to any gene: 10. DNA of the CDR3: TGCGCCAGCAGCAAAGCGTGGGACAGGGTGGATTCACCCCTCCACTTT. It yields the protein CASSKAWDRVDSPLHF.

This clone was counted a single time. The CDR3 bases are TGCGCCAGCAGCCAAGCAAGGGGGCTGGCTGAAGCTTTCTTT. Translation gives CASSQARGLAEAFF. The rearrangement links TRBV4-1 to TRBJ1-1, with 7 positions matching TRBD1. The germline gives CDR1 MGHRA, CDR2 YSYEKL. The CDR3 sequence is 14 residues long. Losses at the gene ends were 1 base for V and 6 bases for J; bases not matched to a gene: 5.

The chain uses TRBV5-1 and TRBJ2-1, with D maybe TRBD2 (5 bases). Germline CDR1 SGHRS, CDR2 YFSETQ. The CDR3 sequence is 16 residues long. V dropped 7 bases and J dropped 0 bases, with 17 bases sitting between them. CDR3 DNA sequence: TGCGCCAGCCTTGCTCGGGGTGCCGGCTCCTACAATGAGCAGTTCTTC. Translation: CASLARGAGSYNEQFF.

CDR3 sequence: CASSLRQAFSGNTIYF. CDR3 DNA: TGTGCCAGCAGCTTAAGGCAGGCCTTCTCTGGAAACACCATATATTTT. The V call is TRBV7-6, the J call TRBJ1-3, with D hard to call. The CDR3 extends over 16 amino acids. Germline V lookup: CDR1 SGHVS, CDR2 FNYEAQ. Trimming pared 2 bases from V and 0 bases from J, leaving 11 bases between.

The V and J genes are TRBV4-2 and TRBJ1-2, with D possibly TRBD1 on 5 matching bases. The CDR3 spans 16 residues. Germline V CDR1 and CDR2: LGHNA, YNFKEQ. V was pared by 2 bases and J by 2 bases, with 15 bases between. CDR3 DNA sequence: TGTGCCAGCAGCCAACCGGACACCACCTTGAACTATGGCTACACCTTC. This translates into CASSQPDTTLNYGYTF.

This chain joins TRBV27 and TRBJ2-1; D is possibly TRBD1 (7 bases). This CDR3 has 15 amino acids. V lost 2 bases to trimming and J lost 8 bases, with 16 bases between them. Germline V gene lookup returns CDR1 MNHEY and CDR2 SMNVEV (reference sequence). The CDR3 region is CASSLGQGGTYEQFF. The CDR3, as DNA: TGTGCCAGCAGTTTAGGGCAGGGGGGTACGTATGAGCAGTTCTTC.

A few counts support this clone. The chain joins TRBV5-1 to TRBJ1-1; D not resolved. Germline assignment: CDR1 SGHRS and CDR2 YFSETQ. The V gene lost 4 bases and the J gene lost 11 bases, with 18 bases spanning the gap. This CDR3 is 13 amino acids long. In nucleotides, the CDR3 is TGCGCCAGCAGCCCCGAGTGGTTACAACAGGCTTTCTTT. Translated, it gives CASSPEWLQQAFF. Complete variable domain (other parts from reference TRBV5-1 and TRBJ1-1): KAGVTQTPRYLIKTRGQQVTLSCSPISGHRSVSWYQQTPGQGLQFLFEYFSETQRNKGNFPGRFSGRQFSNSRSEMNVSTLELGDSALYLCASSPEWLQQAFFGQGTRLTVV.

This chain links TRBV18 with TRBJ2-7; TRBD2 aligns across 8 bases. This CDR3 region has 14 residues. CDR1 and CDR2 (germline): KGHSH, LQKENI. Unmatched junction bases numbered 7, after V lost 3 bases and J lost 6 bases. The CDR3 spells CASSPLGTRSEQYF. The CDR3 nucleotides are TGTGCCAGCTCACCCCTCGGGACTAGAAGCGAGCAGTACTTC.

This clone was counted only a few times. V usage is TRBV9 and J usage is TRBJ2-7; 10 bases agree with TRBD1. In germline, CDR1 is SGDLS, CDR2 YYNGEE. V dropped 4 bases and J dropped 3; count of bases not matched to a gene: 4. The CDR3 covers 14 residues. In DNA, the CDR3 is TGTGCCAGCAGCCCCGGGACAGGGGTCTACGAGCAGTACTTC. It specifies CASSPGTGVYEQYF.

The chain recombines TRBV27 with TRBJ1-1; D ambiguous. The V end lost 6 bases, the J end lost 3 bases, and 20 bases lay between the germline ends. The length of the CDR3 is 16 residues. Germline assignment: CDR1 MNHEY and CDR2 SMNVEV (reference sequence). The CDR3 DNA reads TGTGCCAGCAGGGGGTCCGGCCTTGGGGAGCACACTGAAGCTTTCTTT. Its translation: CASRGSGLGEHTEAFF.

The V and J genes are TRBV29-1 and TRBJ2-7; 11 bases map to TRBD2. With V trimmed by 7 bases and J by 4 bases, 3 bases remained unmatched. This CDR3 region has 12 residues. Germline CDR1 SQVTM, CDR2 ANQGSEA. The CDR3 spells CSGGTSGYEQYF. The DNA of the CDR3 is TGCAGCGGGGGGACTAGCGGATACGAGCAGTACTTC.

This clone occurred once. V and J are TRBV5-1 and TRBJ2-3; the match to TRBD2 covers 9 bases. There are 15 residues in the CDR3. CDR1 is SGHRS and CDR2 is YFSETQ in the germline V gene. The V segment lost 1 base and the J segment 4 bases; nucleotides outside the gene matches: 4. The CDR3 loop is CASSLSASGADTQYF. CDR3 bases: TGCGCCAGCAGCTTGTCCGCTAGCGGGGCAGATACGCAGTATTTT.

Only one count was recorded for this clone. V is TRBV19 and J is TRBJ2-7, with 8 nucleotides matching TRBD1. From germline, CDR1 is LNHDA and CDR2 SQIVND (reference sequence). The CDR3 is made up of 16 amino acids. With 1 base clipped from V and 4 bases from J, the junction kept 9 bases outside the gene matches. Here the CDR3 reads CASSIAPDRVDYEQYF. The CDR3 bases are TGTGCCAGTAGTATAGCCCCGGACAGGGTGGATTACGAGCAGTACTTC.